The entry below gives a single T cell receptor beta chain sequence along with its context. What it binds is unknown. Sequenced by immunoSEQ multiplex PCR; TCRdb stores in-frame clones only, minus some. The table has roughly 140,000 clones, just over 90% seen once. This sample is drawn from a study of T cell responses to AZD1222 COVID-19 vaccine. On the study more broadly: Recipients boosted at about 4 weeks or about 12 weeks are pooled.

The junction had 10 bases not matched to a gene; V was cut back by 3 bases and J by 4 bases. The CDR3 consists of 17 residues. Germline-derived CDR1 and CDR2 are SGHAT and FQNNGV. General study results and limits: Close to half of all spike-specific TCRs reportedly target regions of the variants that are unmutated. Donor demographics were predominantly white British with a female majority; clonal diversity may be underestimated. Dominant CD4 TCR responses targeted spike regions 160-218 and 743-854.

The TCR comes from an adult in good health. The chain is built from TRBV11-2 and TRBJ2-3; TRBD1 matches 10 bases. This specimen consisted of peripheral blood, obtained on day 0 of AZD1222 vaccination. The CDR3 reads CASSLFLLTGGADTQYF. Here the CDR3 DNA reads TGTGCCAGCAGCTTGTTTTTATTGACAGGGGGCGCAGATACGCAGTATTTT.